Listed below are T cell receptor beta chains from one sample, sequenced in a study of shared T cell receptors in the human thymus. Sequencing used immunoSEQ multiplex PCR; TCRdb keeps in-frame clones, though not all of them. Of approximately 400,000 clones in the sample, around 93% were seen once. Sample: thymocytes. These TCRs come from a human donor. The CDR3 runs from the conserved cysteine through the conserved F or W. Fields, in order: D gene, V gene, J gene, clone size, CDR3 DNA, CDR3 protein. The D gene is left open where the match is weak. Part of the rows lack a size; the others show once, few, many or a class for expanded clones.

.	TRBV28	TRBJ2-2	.	TGTGCCAGCAGTTTATGGGTTGGGGGACCCGGGGAGCTGTTTTTT	CASSLWVGGPGELFF
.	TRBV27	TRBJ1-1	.	TGTGCCAGCAGGGGCCCCACGGGTGTGAACACTGAAGCTTTCTTT	CASRGPTGVNTEAFF
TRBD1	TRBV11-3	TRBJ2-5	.	TGTGCCAGCAGCCCCCGGACAGGGGATGGTCAAGAGACCCAGTACTTC	CASSPRTGDGQETQYF
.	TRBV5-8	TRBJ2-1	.	TGTGCCAGCAGCCCCTCGACGGGGCGGCGCGCGTACAATGAGCAGTTCTTC	CASSPSTGRRAYNEQFF
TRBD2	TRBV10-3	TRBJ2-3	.	TGTGCCATCAGTGGGAAGGAAGGACTAGCGGGAGACCCCTCAGATACGCAGTATTTT	CAISGKEGLAGDPSDTQYF
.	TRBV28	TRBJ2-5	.	TGTGCCAGCAGTTCGGACGCCCAAGAGACCCAGTACTTC	CASSSDAQETQYF
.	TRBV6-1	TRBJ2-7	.	TGTGCCAGCACGATTTTATACGAGCAGTACTTC	CASTILYEQYF
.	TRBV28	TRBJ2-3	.	TGTGCCAGCAGTACAGTCCGACCTTCTAGCACAGATACGCAGTATTTT	CASSTVRPSSTDTQYF
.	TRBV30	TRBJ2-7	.	TGTGCCTGGAGTGTAAAGCCTTTGGCAGGGCATCAATCAGGCTACGAGCAGTACTTC	CAWSVKPLAGHQSGYEQYF
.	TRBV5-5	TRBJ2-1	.	TGTGCCAGCAGCTTGCCCGACGCTCAGTTCTTC	CASSLPDAQFF
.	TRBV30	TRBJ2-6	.	TGTGCCTGGATTACAGATTTGCACAGCTCTGGGGCCAACGTCCTGACTTTC	CAWITDLHSSGANVLTF
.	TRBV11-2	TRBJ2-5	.	TGTGCCAGCAGCTTAGTTGGGGGAGGAGAAGAGACCCAGTACTTC	CASSLVGGGEETQYF
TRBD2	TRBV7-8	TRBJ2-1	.	TGTGCCAGCAGCTTCCCACTAGCGTTCGGGGGGAGAGGAGGCTATTCCTACAATGAGCAGTTCTTC	CASSFPLAFGGRGGYSYNEQFF
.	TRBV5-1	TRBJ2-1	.	TGCGCCAGCAGCTCCGTCCGTTACAATGAGCAGTTCTTC	CASSSVRYNEQFF
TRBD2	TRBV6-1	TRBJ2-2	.	TGTGCCAGCAGTGAAGCGCGAGGAGGGACTAGCAGCACCGGGGAGCTGTTTTTT	CASSEARGGTSSTGELFF
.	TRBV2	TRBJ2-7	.	TGTGCCAGCATTGACGTCTCCTACGAGCAGTACTTC	CASIDVSYEQYF
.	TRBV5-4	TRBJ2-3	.	TGTGCCAGCAAGGACGTCTGGGATACGCAGTATTTT	CASKDVWDTQYF
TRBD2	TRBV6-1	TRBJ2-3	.	TGTGCCAGCAGTGTCAGACTAGCGGGAGGGGGGGATACGCAGTATTTT	CASSVRLAGGGDTQYF
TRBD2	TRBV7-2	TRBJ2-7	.	TGTGCCAGCAGCTCCCCGCCGGGACTAGCGTTATCCTACGAGCAGTACTTC	CASSSPPGLALSYEQYF
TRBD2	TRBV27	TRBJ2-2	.	TGTGCCAGCAGATGTACTAGCGGACTCACGCACGGAACCGGGGAGCTGTTTTTT	CASRCTSGLTHGTGELFF
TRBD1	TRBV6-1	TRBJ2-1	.	TGTGCCAGCAGTGAAGCTGGGACAGCCTTTTATGAGCAGTTCTTC	CASSEAGTAFYEQFF
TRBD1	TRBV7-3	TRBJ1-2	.	TGTGCCAGCAGCAACACAGGGGGCCGAGGCTACACCTTC	CASSNTGGRGYTF
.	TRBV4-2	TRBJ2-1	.	TGTGCCAGCAGCCACGACGAGAGGGCCGCCCCAGGCTCCTACAATGAGCAGTTCTTC	CASSHDERAAPGSYNEQFF
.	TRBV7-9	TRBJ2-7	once	TGTGCCAGCAGCTTAGTGAGCGGGCGTACCTACGAGCAGTACTTC	CASSLVSGRTYEQYF
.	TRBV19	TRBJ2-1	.	TGTGCCAGTACGACTAGGACGTCCCTTGAGCAGTTCTTC	CASTTRTSLEQFF
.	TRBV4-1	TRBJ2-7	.	TGCGCCAGCAGCCAACAGGGGGCAGGAGCGGGAGGCCCCTACGAGCAGTACTTC	CASSQQGAGAGGPYEQYF
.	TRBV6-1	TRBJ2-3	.	TGTGCCAGCAGTGAAGCGGGAACCACAGATACGCAGTATTTT	CASSEAGTTDTQYF
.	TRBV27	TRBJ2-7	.	TGTGCCAGCAGTTTATCACCCCGCCAGGGTAGCCAACTTTTCGGAGAGCAGTACTTC	CASSLSPRQGSQLFGEQYF
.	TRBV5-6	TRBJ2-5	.	TGTGCCAGCACCCATGGAGAAGGCGCCCTCGAGGTAGAGACCCAGTACTTC	CASTHGEGALEVETQYF
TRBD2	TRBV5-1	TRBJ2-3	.	TGCGCCAGCAGCTTCGAACTAGCGGGAGAGTCCCCACAAGATACGCAGTATTTT	CASSFELAGESPQDTQYF
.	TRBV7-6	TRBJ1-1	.	TGTGCCAGCAGCACCCCGGTCGGGCTTAACACTGAAGCTTTCTTT	CASSTPVGLNTEAFF
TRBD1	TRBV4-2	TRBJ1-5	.	TGTGCCAGCAGCCAAGGGACAGGGGGTTACCAGCCCCAGCATTTT	CASSQGTGGYQPQHF
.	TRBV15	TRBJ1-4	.	TGTGCCACCAGAGCCCATGCAACTAATGAAAAACTGTTTTTT	CATRAHATNEKLFF
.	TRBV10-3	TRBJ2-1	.	TGTGCCATCAGTGAGTCTGGTGGCAGGGGTATTTACAATGAGCAGTTCTTC	CAISESGGRGIYNEQFF
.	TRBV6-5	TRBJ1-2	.	TGTGCCAGCAGGGACGGGGCTTCTGGCTACACCTTC	CASRDGASGYTF
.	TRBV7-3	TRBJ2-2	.	TGTGCCAGCAGCCCCTCGCGGGCCGGGGAGCTGTTTTTT	CASSPSRAGELFF
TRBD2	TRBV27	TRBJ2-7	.	TGTGCCAGCAGTTTATCCCGGACTAGCCGCGAGCAGTACTTC	CASSLSRTSREQYF
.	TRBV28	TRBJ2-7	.	TGTGCCAGCAGGAGAGCCTACGAGCAGTACTTC	CASRRAYEQYF
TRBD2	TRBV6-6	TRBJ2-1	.	TGTGCCAGCAGCAGACTAGGGAGCGGGAACCACAATGAGCAGTTCTTC	CASSRLGSGNHNEQFF
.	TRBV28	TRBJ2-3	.	TGTGCCAGCAGTCCGAAAAATACGCAGTATTTT	CASSPKNTQYF